This TCR beta chain comes out of a study of shared clonotypes between healthy human individuals. Study findings and constraints: In general, naive subsets displayed greater estimated richness than memory subsets did. Across a handful of donors, naive CD4 shared around 5.1%, naive CD8 around 3.8%, memory CD4 roughly 2.4%, memory CD8 0.4% to 0.5%.

Clones were read by immunoSEQ multiplex PCR, and TCRdb kept only the in-frame ones, dropping some. The profile covers approximately 2.5 million clones, with more than 85% appearing a single time and about 0.39% taken by the ten largest. The CDR3 is made up of 16 amino acids. With 5 bases clipped from V and 5 bases from J, the junction kept 13 bases outside the gene matches. Germline V gives CDR1 SNHLY, CDR2 FYNNEI. Comments on this clone: Its antigen is not identified.

This TCR came from a young man in good health. Some clones in this sample may be carry-over from other donors' samples. This rearrangement joins TRBV2 to TRBJ2-3; 7 positions agree with TRBD2. Material for sequencing was naive CD4+ T cells from PBMCs. As to subset: CD45RA+ positively selected. In DNA form, the CDR3 reads TGTGCCAGCAGTCGGGGCCAGCGGGGCCAGCAAGATACGCAGTATTTT. This gives the protein CASSRGQRGQQDTQYF.